This T cell receptor (beta chain) stems from a study of beta chain features in type 1 diabetes. Overall study results and limits: For patients, the naive, central memory and Treg TCRB repertoires appeared more alike than for healthy donors. These data did not resolve whether HLA type affects TCRB rearrangement.

Of the isolated RNA, all was reverse transcribed, and so the sequenced material was expressed TCRB transcripts. Using immunoSEQ multiplex PCR, the repertoire was profiled, and TCRdb retains in-frame clones only, with some absent. The repertoire includes 620,000 or so clones, around 15% of them detected once, and about 0.097% sits in the top ten. The J segment lost 2 bases and the V segment lost 4 bases, leaving 14 bases of the junction unmatched. CDR1 SGHVS and CDR2 FQNEAQ come from the germline V gene. The CDR3 extends over 18 amino acids. Details on this clone: The antigen is undetermined.

The receptor was derived from a man aged 18 to 30 in good health. This chain connects TRBV7-8 to TRBJ2-1, with 7 bases lining up with TRBD1. Sequenced sample: naive CD4+ T cells from blood. The CDR3 protein is CASSYPDRKRGAYNEQFF. DNA for the CDR3: TGTGCCAGCAGCTACCCGGACAGGAAAAGGGGTGCCTACAATGAGCAGTTCTTC.